Listed below are T cell receptor beta chains from one sample, sequenced in a study of CD8+ T cells in alopecia areata. Libraries were prepared by immunoSEQ multiplex PCR; TCRdb keeps only in-frame clonotypes and omits some of them. This sample yields about 88,000 clones, of which around 40% are seen a single time; 18% belongs to the top ten. This specimen was CD8+ T cells sorted from blood, taken at week 24, from a patient treated with tofacitinib. The receptor set was obtained from a human donor with alopecia areata. The CDR3 runs from the conserved cysteine through the conserved F or W. The order of the fields is D gene, clone size, V gene, J gene, CDR3 length, CDR3 DNA, CDR3 protein. The D gene is left open where the match is weak. The size field is filled for only some rows; it gives once, few, many or a size class.

D gene: TRBD2
clone size: once
V gene: TRBV6-5
J gene: TRBJ2-3
CDR3 length: 13
CDR3 DNA: TGTGCCAGCAGTTACCGGGGGGCAGATACGCAGTATTTT
CDR3 protein: CASSYRGADTQYF

D gene: -
clone size: -
V gene: TRBV27
J gene: TRBJ2-7
CDR3 length: 11
CDR3 DNA: TGTGCCAGCACCGAATTGACCGAGCAGTACTTC
CDR3 protein: CASTELTEQYF

D gene: TRBD1
clone size: -
V gene: TRBV5-1
J gene: TRBJ2-3
CDR3 length: 17
CDR3 DNA: TGCGCCAGCAGCCCGTACCCGGGACAGGGAGGGAAAGATACGCAGTATTTT
CDR3 protein: CASSPYPGQGGKDTQYF

D gene: -
clone size: once
V gene: TRBV29-1
J gene: TRBJ1-2
CDR3 length: 14
CDR3 DNA: TGCAGCGTTGAAGTCCGGGACGTAAACTATGGCTACACCTTC
CDR3 protein: CSVEVRDVNYGYTF

D gene: -
clone size: -
V gene: TRBV4-1
J gene: TRBJ2-4
CDR3 length: 15
CDR3 DNA: TGCGCCAGCAGCCAAGTCCTAGGGGAAAAAAACATTCAGTACTTC
CDR3 protein: CASSQVLGEKNIQYF

D gene: TRBD1
clone size: -
V gene: TRBV29-1
J gene: TRBJ1-2
CDR3 length: 12
CDR3 DNA: TGCAGCGTTGCAGGGGGCAGCTATGGCTACACCTTC
CDR3 protein: CSVAGGSYGYTF

D gene: -
clone size: few
V gene: TRBV27
J gene: TRBJ2-5
CDR3 length: 13
CDR3 DNA: TGTGCCAGCAGTTTATCCCTCACTGAGACCCAGTACTTC
CDR3 protein: CASSLSLTETQYF

D gene: -
clone size: few
V gene: TRBV4-1
J gene: TRBJ2-2
CDR3 length: 13
CDR3 DNA: TGCGCCAGCAGCTTACGTAGCCCCGGGGAGCTGTTTTTT
CDR3 protein: CASSLRSPGELFF

D gene: -
clone size: once
V gene: TRBV19
J gene: TRBJ2-2
CDR3 length: 17
CDR3 DNA: TGTGCCAGTAGCTGGGTTTGGTCAGGGTTGAACACCGGGGAGCTGTTTTTC
CDR3 protein: CASSWVWSGLNTGELFF

D gene: -
clone size: -
V gene: TRBV29-1
J gene: TRBJ2-7
CDR3 length: 11
CDR3 DNA: TGCAGCGTTAGACAGGCCTACGAGCAGTACTTC
CDR3 protein: CSVRQAYEQYF